Presented here are 32 T cell receptor beta chains from one specimen sequenced in a study of blood T cell repertoires in COVID-19. TCRdb's table, derived via immunoSEQ multiplex PCR, lists solely in-frame clones and lacks some. Of 300,000 to 400,000 clones listed, about 90% are singletons. The sequenced sample was peripheral blood. The receptors were gathered from a young woman who had recovered from COVID-19.

The genes are TRBV19 and TRBJ1-1; TRBD1 matches 7 bases. Germline V CDR1 and CDR2: LNHDA, SQIVND (reference sequence). V gave up 2 bases and J gave up 5 bases; unmatched junction bases: 8. The CDR3 contains 15 residues. CDR3 amino acids: CASSISATGDTEAFF. The CDR3 region has the DNA TGTGCCAGTAGTATATCGGCTACAGGGGATACTGAAGCTTTCTTT.

The chain recombines TRBV4-2 with TRBJ2-1, with 9 bases fitting TRBD2. The CDR3 consists of 16 residues. Germline V CDR1 and CDR2: LGHNA, YNFKEQ. Germline trimming cut 2 bases from V and 8 bases from J; bases unmatched to any gene: 10. CDR3 in DNA: TGTGCCAGCAGCCAATCAGGCGAGCGGGAGGTCGATGAGCAGTTCTTC. Translated, it gives CASSQSGEREVDEQFF.

The chain has TRBV6-5 and TRBJ1-6; possible D gene TRBD1, 5 bases. Trimming cost V 0 bases and J 9 bases, with 12 bases left between them. Germline V gene lookup returns CDR1 MNHEY and CDR2 SVGAGI. The CDR3 spans 15 residues. The CDR3 loop reads CASSYSGQDSSPLHF. CDR3 DNA sequence: TGTGCCAGCAGTTACTCCGGACAAGACAGTTCACCCCTCCACTTT.

The CDR3 DNA reads TGCGCCAGCAGCCAGGGACTAGCGGACAATGAGCAGTTCTTC. This gives the protein CASSQGLADNEQFF. V and J are TRBV4-3 and TRBJ2-1; TRBD2 matches at 11 bases. V lost 3 bases, J lost 5 bases, and 0 bases stayed unmatched. The CDR3 totals 14 residues. Germline CDR1 is LGHNA and CDR2 is YSLEER.

This chain connects TRBV5-1 to TRBJ2-3; TRBD2 might be the D (5 bases). CDR1 is SGHRS, CDR2 YFSETQ, per germline. The CDR3 length is 15 residues. The V gene lost 0 bases and the J gene lost 4 bases, with 12 bases spanning the gap. CDR3 sequence reads: CASSLESSPPDTQYF. The DNA for the CDR3 is TGCGCCAGCAGCTTGGAATCTAGCCCCCCAGATACGCAGTATTTT.

This clone was picked up one time. Other DNA variants within this sample encode the same CDR3. This chain uses TRBV7-9 with TRBJ2-5; possibly TRBD2 for D (5 bases). This CDR3 has 13 residues. CDR1 is SEHNR and CDR2 is FQNEAQ in the germline V gene (reference sequence). V was trimmed by 5 bases and J by 2 bases, leaving 9 bases between them. CDR3 region: CASSPSGQETQYF. CDR3 nucleotide sequence: TGTGCCAGCAGCCCTTCGGGGCAAGAGACCCAGTACTTC.

The chain recombines TRBV6-5 with TRBJ1-1; 7 bases are shared with TRBD1. The CDR3 runs to 13 residues. The J segment lost 6 bases and the V segment lost 2 bases, leaving 3 bases of the junction unmatched. Germline V CDR1 and CDR2: MNHEY, SVGAGI. The CDR3 is CASSYGTGAEAFF. CDR3 DNA: TGTGCCAGCAGTTACGGTACAGGGGCTGAAGCTTTCTTT.

This clone has only one observation. CDR3 DNA: TGTGCCAGCATGGGGACAGTCGGACCCGGGGAGCTGTTTTTT. This gives the protein CASMGTVGPGELFF. The chain is built from TRBV7-9 and TRBJ2-2; 7 bases map to TRBD1. Per the germline V gene, CDR1 is SEHNR and CDR2 is FQNEAQ (reference sequence). Trimming took 7 bases from V and 6 from J; bases not matched to a gene: 8. This CDR3 is built from 14 residues.

This clone was recorded once. The rearrangement links TRBV5-1 to TRBJ2-3; 8 bases align to TRBD2. The CDR3 sequence is 15 residues long. Per germline, CDR1 SGHRS and CDR2 YFSETQ. Trimming cost V 4 bases and J 3 bases; bases outside gene matches: 7. CDR3 sequence: CASSPLAGRTDTQYF. In DNA form, the CDR3 reads TGCGCCAGCAGCCCCCTAGCGGGTAGGACAGATACGCAGTATTTT.

V usage is TRBV7-9 and J usage is TRBJ2-3, with TRBD2 matching over 10 bases. The CDR3 is 15 residues long. From germline, CDR1 is SEHNR and CDR2 FQNEAQ (reference sequence). V lost 5 bases and J lost 5; bases outside the gene matches: 7. This CDR3 is CASSTIAGGLDTQYF. CDR3 sequence (DNA): TGTGCCAGCAGCACCATAGCGGGAGGATTAGATACGCAGTATTTT.

The genes are TRBV6-2 or TRBV6-3 and TRBJ1-4; maybe TRBD1 (6 bases). CDR1 is MNHEY and CDR2 is SVGEGT in the germline V gene. The CDR3 spans 15 residues. V shed 5 bases and J shed 6 bases, with 16 bases lying between them. The CDR3 here is CASSPLGGEDEKLFF. DNA of the CDR3: TGTGCCAGCAGTCCCCTTGGGGGCGAGGATGAAAAACTGTTTTTT.

V is TRBV5-4 and J is TRBJ2-3; 11 nucleotides match TRBD2. V shed 1 base and J 3 bases; nucleotides not matched to a gene: 4. The germline CDR1 and CDR2 sequences are SGHNT and YYREEE (reference sequence). The length of the CDR3 is 16 residues. The CDR3 is CASSLLAGGGTDTQYF. DNA for the CDR3: TGTGCCAGCAGCTTGCTAGCGGGAGGCGGGACAGATACGCAGTATTTT.

This CDR3 reads CASSLTGDSGYTF. CDR3 DNA: TGTGCCAGCAGTTTAACAGGGGATAGTGGCTACACCTTC. The V call is TRBV27, the J call TRBJ1-2, with 7 bases lining up with TRBD1. The CDR3 contains 13 residues. The J segment lost 7 bases and the V segment lost 2 bases, leaving 4 bases of the junction unmatched. Per germline, CDR1 MNHEY and CDR2 SMNVEV (reference sequence).

The chain recombines TRBV3-1 (or the pseudogene TRBV3-2) with TRBJ2-4; tentatively, D is TRBD2 (6 bases). The germline gives CDR1 LGHDT, CDR2 YNNKEL (reference sequence). There are 15 residues in the CDR3. V lost 0 bases to trimming and J lost 12 bases, with 18 bases between them. CDR3 nucleotides: TGTGCCAGCAGCCAAGAAGGGACTCGTGGCTCTAGTCAGTACTTC. Protein: CASSQEGTRGSSQYF.

The chain couples TRBV20-1 to TRBJ2-3; 12 bases agree with TRBD2. Germline CDR1 is DFQATT and CDR2 is SNEGSKA (reference sequence). Germline trimming cut 3 bases from V and 11 bases from J; bases unmatched to any gene: 12. The CDR3 spans 15 residues. The CDR3: CSASITGTSGLMQYF. CDR3 bases: TGCAGTGCTAGTATAACCGGGACTAGCGGGCTTATGCAGTATTTT.

This chain uses TRBV27 with TRBJ2-1; 9 nucleotides match TRBD2. Germline V gene data show CDR1 as MNHEY and CDR2 as SMNVEV (reference sequence). CDR3 length: 17 amino acids. Unmatched junction bases numbered 9, after V lost 4 bases and J lost 2 bases. Written as DNA, the CDR3 is TGTGCCAGCAGTTCCGACCTAGCGGGGATACCCTACAATGAGCAGTTCTTC. Encoded protein: CASSSDLAGIPYNEQFF.

J is TRBJ2-1 and V is TRBV11-2, with 13 nucleotides matching TRBD2. With V trimmed by 4 bases and J by 7 bases, 10 bases remained unmatched. The V gene's germline CDR1 is SGHAT and CDR2 FQNNGV. This CDR3 contains 17 residues. CDR3 in amino acids: CASSSLRGLAGPNEQFF. CDR3 coding DNA: TGTGCCAGCAGCTCTCTGCGGGGACTAGCGGGACCAAATGAGCAGTTCTTC.

This clone showed up just a few times. The chain links TRBV24-1 to TRBJ1-2; D is perhaps TRBD1 (6 bases). Germline CDR1 and CDR2: KGHDR and SFDVKD. The CDR3 spans 13 residues. V lost 4 bases and J lost 11, with 16 bases in between. CDR3 nucleotide sequence: TGTGCCACCAGTGACCGCGACAGGCTCGGGTACACCTTC. It specifies CATSDRDRLGYTF.

V gene TRBV19 combines with J gene TRBJ2-1, with D perhaps TRBD1 (6 bases). V was cut by 6 bases and J by 4 bases, with 16 bases left in between. The CDR3 spans 15 residues. Germline CDR1 is LNHDA and CDR2 is SQIVND (reference sequence). CDR3 coding DNA: TGTGCCAGTAGGGCAGGGGTCCCACTATACAATGAGCAGTTCTTC. Translation: CASRAGVPLYNEQFF.

This chain joins TRBV5-5 and TRBJ2-5; TRBD2 agrees at 8 bases. Trimming removed 0 bases from V and 5 bases from J; junction bases left unmatched: 6. In germline, CDR1 is SGHKS, CDR2 YYEKEE (reference sequence). The CDR3 has 15 residues. CDR3 sequence reads: CASSLVQLAGETQYF. The CDR3 nucleotides are TGTGCCAGCAGCTTGGTACAATTAGCGGGGGAGACCCAGTACTTC.

The chain employs TRBV10-3 and TRBJ1-1; D is unclear. Per the germline V gene, CDR1 is ENHRY and CDR2 is SYGVKD. This CDR3 has 11 amino acids. Trimming shortened V by 8 bases and J by 1 base, and 5 bases separated the two germline ends. The CDR3: CAIRQNTEAFF. The CDR3 DNA sequence: TGTGCCATCCGACAGAACACTGAAGCTTTCTTT.

V usage is TRBV27 and J usage is TRBJ1-1, with 10 bases aligning to TRBD1. This CDR3 has 15 residues. The V segment lost 4 bases and the J segment 1 base; nucleotides outside the gene matches: 3. Germline-derived CDR1 and CDR2 are MNHEY and SMNVEV (reference sequence). DNA for the CDR3: TGTGCCAGCAGTTCGACAGGGGGCTGGAACACTGAAGCTTTCTTT. Amino acids: CASSSTGGWNTEAFF.

This chain connects TRBV5-1 to TRBJ2-6, with D possibly TRBD2 on 5 matching bases. The CDR3 totals 16 residues. CDR1 and CDR2 from the germline V gene are SGHRS and YFSETQ. V was clipped by 3 bases and J by 4 bases, with 14 bases between them. CDR3 sequence: CASSSVTGSGANVLTF. CDR3 DNA: TGCGCCAGCAGCTCCGTGACGGGATCAGGGGCCAACGTCCTGACTTTC. The full variable domain, in which reference TRBV5-1 and TRBJ2-6 provide the parts outside the CDR3, is KAGVTQTPRYLIKTRGQQVTLSCSPISGHRSVSWYQQTPGQGLQFLFEYFSETQRNKGNFPGRFSGRQFSNSRSEMNVSTLELGDSALYLCASSSVTGSGANVLTFGAGSRLTVL.

The chain has TRBV5-1 and TRBJ1-6; 9 bases are a match to TRBD1. In germline, CDR1 is SGHRS, CDR2 YFSETQ. The CDR3 runs to 15 residues. V was clipped by 0 bases and J by 8 bases; unmatched bases: 3. The CDR3 here is CASSLAGTGYSPLHF. The CDR3 nucleotides read TGCGCCAGCAGCTTGGCCGGGACAGGGTATTCACCCCTCCACTTT.

The chain is built from TRBV27 and TRBJ2-6; TRBD1 matches 9 bases. The CDR3 totals 20 residues. Germline CDR1 MNHEY, CDR2 SMNVEV (reference sequence). V lost 4 bases, J lost 2 bases, and 15 bases stayed unmatched. This chain's CDR3 is CASSSPTGQGNLAGANVLTF. CDR3 nucleotide sequence: TGTGCCAGCAGTTCCCCTACCGGACAGGGGAACTTGGCTGGGGCCAACGTCCTGACTTTC.

The chain recombines TRBV24-1 with TRBJ1-2; D is undetermined. CDR3 length: 16 amino acids. Germline CDR1 reads KGHDR; CDR2 reads SFDVKD. V lost 4 bases to trimming and J lost 2 bases, with 16 bases between them. The CDR3 bases are TGTGCCACCAGTGACACCGGCGGCGGTAAAAACTATGGCTACACCTTC. Translated, it gives CATSDTGGGKNYGYTF.

The chain couples TRBV11-2 to TRBJ2-7; the match to TRBD1 covers 9 bases. Germline trimming cut 5 bases from V and 7 bases from J; bases unmatched to any gene: 6. Germline CDR1 is SGHAT and CDR2 is FQNNGV. This CDR3 spans 13 amino acids. CDR3 nucleotide sequence: TGTGCCAGCAGCACCCGTGGACAGGGGGAGCAGTACGTC. It codes for CASSTRGQGEQYV.

The gene calls are TRBV11-3 and TRBJ2-1, with TRBD2 as a possible D gene (8 bases). This CDR3 is built from 16 residues. Germline V gene data show CDR1 as SGHNT and CDR2 as YENEEA. V was trimmed by 5 bases and J by 8 bases, leaving 22 bases between them. CDR3 DNA: TGTGCCAGCAGCAGCCGAGGGGGCGGGAGGTTCTATGAGCAGTTCTTC. The encoded protein is CASSSRGGGRFYEQFF.

This clone was observed once. The V call is TRBV9, the J call TRBJ1-5; D remains unclear. Between the trimmed V and J ends, which lost 0 bases and 4 bases, there was a span of 5 bases. CDR3 length equals 13 residues. Germline CDR1 is SGDLS and CDR2 is YYNGEE. CDR3 DNA: TGTGCCAGCAGCGTAGATGAGAATCAGCCCCAGCATTTT. It is translated as CASSVDENQPQHF.

V usage is TRBV6-5 and J usage is TRBJ2-1, with TRBD1 identical over 8 bases. The CDR3 runs 15 residues. Germline V CDR1 and CDR2: MNHEY, SVGAGI. With 4 bases clipped from V and 9 bases from J, the junction kept 11 bases outside the gene matches. The CDR3 protein is CASSSRTGYVGEQFF. As DNA, the CDR3 is TGTGCCAGCAGTTCAAGGACAGGGTATGTGGGTGAGCAGTTCTTC.

Only one count was recorded for this clone. The same CDR3 can be traced to other DNA sequences in this sample. The V gene is TRBV13, the J gene TRBJ2-1; 12 bases map to TRBD2. The ends lost 5 bases at V and 0 bases at J; junction bases unmatched: 2. The CDR3 is made up of 16 amino acids. Looked up from germline, CDR1 is PRHDT and CDR2 is FYEKMQ (reference sequence). The CDR3: CASSPTSGSSYNEQFF. CDR3 coding DNA: TGTGCCAGCAGCCCGACTAGCGGGAGCTCCTACAATGAGCAGTTCTTC.

The genes are TRBV27 and TRBJ2-1; 7 bases match TRBD1. CDR1 and CDR2 (germline): MNHEY, SMNVEV (reference sequence). This CDR3 is built from 14 residues. Trimming removed 6 bases from V and 4 bases from J; junction bases left unmatched: 6. The CDR3 bases are TGTGCCAGCAGCCCGTCGGGACAGTACAATGAGCAGTTCTTC. Amino acid sequence: CASSPSGQYNEQFF.